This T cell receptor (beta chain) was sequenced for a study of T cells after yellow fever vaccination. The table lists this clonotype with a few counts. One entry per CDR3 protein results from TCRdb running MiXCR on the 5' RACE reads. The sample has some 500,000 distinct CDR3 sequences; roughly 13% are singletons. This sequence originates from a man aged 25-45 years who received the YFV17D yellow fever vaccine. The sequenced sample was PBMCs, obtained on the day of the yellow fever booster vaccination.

CDR3 amino acids: CASSSGPGPYNEQFF. CDR3 bases: TGTGCCAGCAGCTCTGGGCCAGGACCTTACAATGAGCAGTTCTTC. V gene TRBV7-9 combines with J gene TRBJ2-1, with D unresolved. CDR1 is SEHNR, CDR2 FQNEAQ, per germline (reference sequence). This CDR3 region has 15 residues. V was clipped by 4 bases and J by 4 bases, with 14 bases between them.